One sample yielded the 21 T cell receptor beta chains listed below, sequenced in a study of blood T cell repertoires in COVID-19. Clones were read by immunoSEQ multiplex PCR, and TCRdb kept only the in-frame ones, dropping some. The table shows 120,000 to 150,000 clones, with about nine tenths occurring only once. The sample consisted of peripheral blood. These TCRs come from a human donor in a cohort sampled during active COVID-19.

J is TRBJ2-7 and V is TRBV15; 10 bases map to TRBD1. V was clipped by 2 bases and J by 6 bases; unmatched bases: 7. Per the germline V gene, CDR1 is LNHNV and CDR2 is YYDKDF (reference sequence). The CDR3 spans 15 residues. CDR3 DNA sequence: TGTGCCACCAGCAGATCTATTGGACAGGGGGGCGAGCAGTACTTC. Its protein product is CATSRSIGQGGEQYF.

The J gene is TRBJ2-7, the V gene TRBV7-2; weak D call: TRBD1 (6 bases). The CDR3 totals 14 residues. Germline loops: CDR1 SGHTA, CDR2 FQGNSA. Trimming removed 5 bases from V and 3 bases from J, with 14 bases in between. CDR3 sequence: CASSTSGHLYEQYF. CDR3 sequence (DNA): TGTGCCAGCAGCACCTCGGGACATCTCTACGAGCAGTACTTC.

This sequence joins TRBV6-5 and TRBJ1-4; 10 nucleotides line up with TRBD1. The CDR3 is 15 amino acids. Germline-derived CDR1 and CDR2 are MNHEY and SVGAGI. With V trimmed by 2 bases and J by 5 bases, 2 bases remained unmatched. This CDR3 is CASSYGGQGNEKLFF. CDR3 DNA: TGTGCCAGCAGTTACGGGGGACAGGGGAATGAAAAACTGTTTTTT.

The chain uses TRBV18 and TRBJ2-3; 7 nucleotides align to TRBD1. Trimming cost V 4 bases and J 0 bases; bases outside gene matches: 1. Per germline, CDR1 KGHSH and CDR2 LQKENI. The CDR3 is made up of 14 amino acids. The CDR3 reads CASSRDRSTDTQYF. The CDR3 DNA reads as TGTGCCAGCTCACGGGACAGAAGCACAGATACGCAGTATTTT.

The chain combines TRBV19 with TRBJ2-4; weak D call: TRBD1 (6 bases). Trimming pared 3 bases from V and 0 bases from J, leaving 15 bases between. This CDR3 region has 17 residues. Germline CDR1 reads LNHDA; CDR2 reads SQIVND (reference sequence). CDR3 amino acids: CASSMGTGPKAKNIQYF. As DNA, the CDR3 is TGTGCCAGTAGTATGGGCACAGGGCCGAAAGCCAAAAACATTCAGTACTTC.

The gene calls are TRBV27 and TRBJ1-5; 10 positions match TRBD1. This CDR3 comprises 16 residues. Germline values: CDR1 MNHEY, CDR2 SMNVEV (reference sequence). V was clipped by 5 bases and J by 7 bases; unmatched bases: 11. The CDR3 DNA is TGTGCCAGCAGTCCTAGGGCCGGACAGGGGGAACAGCCCCAGCATTTT. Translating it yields CASSPRAGQGEQPQHF.

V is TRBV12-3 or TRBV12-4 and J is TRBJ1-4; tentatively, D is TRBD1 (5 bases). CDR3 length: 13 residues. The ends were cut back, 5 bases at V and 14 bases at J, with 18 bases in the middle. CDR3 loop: CASSPRQFSMLFF. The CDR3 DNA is TGTGCCAGCAGTCCCAGACAGTTTAGTATGCTGTTTTTT.

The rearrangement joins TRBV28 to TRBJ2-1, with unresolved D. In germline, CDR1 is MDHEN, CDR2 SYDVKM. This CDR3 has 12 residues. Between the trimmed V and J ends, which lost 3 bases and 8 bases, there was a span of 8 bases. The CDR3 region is CASSFRLDEQFF. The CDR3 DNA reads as TGTGCCAGCAGTTTCAGGTTAGATGAGCAGTTCTTC.

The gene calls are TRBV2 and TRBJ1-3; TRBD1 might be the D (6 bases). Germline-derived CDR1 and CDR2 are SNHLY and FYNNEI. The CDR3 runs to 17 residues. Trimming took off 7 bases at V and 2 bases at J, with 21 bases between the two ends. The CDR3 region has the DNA TGTGCCAGCAAGGTACAGGGATCTATGTTAGCTGGAAACACCATATATTTT. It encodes CASKVQGSMLAGNTIYF.

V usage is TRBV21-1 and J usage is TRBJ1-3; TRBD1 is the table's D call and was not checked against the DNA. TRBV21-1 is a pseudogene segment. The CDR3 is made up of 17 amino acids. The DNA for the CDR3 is TGTGCCAGCAGCACCGTTCTGGGACAGGGGGCGAGGAACACCATATATTTT. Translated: CASSTVLGQGARNTIYF.

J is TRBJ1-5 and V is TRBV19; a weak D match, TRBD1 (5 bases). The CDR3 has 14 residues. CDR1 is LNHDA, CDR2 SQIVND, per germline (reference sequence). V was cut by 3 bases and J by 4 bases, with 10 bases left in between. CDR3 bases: TGTGCCAGTAGTATCATGGGGGGTAATCAGCCCCAGCATTTT. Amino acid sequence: CASSIMGGNQPQHF. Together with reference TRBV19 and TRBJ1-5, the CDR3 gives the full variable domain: DGGITQSPKYLFRKEGQNVTLSCEQNLNHDAMYWYRQDPGQGLRLIYYSQIVNDFQKGDIAEGYSVSREKKESFPLTVTSAQKNPTAFYLCASSIMGGNQPQHFGDGTRLSIL.

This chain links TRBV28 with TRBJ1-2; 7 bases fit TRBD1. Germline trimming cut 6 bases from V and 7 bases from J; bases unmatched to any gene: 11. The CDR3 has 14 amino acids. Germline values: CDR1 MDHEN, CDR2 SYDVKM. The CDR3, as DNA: TGTGCCAGCAGACGCGCCGGGACAGATGGTGGCTACACCTTC. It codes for CASRRAGTDGGYTF.

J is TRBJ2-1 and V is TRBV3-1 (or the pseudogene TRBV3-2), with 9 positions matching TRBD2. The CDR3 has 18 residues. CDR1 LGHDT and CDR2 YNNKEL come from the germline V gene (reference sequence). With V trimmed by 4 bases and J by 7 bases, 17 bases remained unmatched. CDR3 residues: CASSPYYPGSGRKNEQFF. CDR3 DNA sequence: TGTGCCAGCAGCCCTTACTATCCGGGTAGCGGGAGAAAAAATGAGCAGTTCTTC.

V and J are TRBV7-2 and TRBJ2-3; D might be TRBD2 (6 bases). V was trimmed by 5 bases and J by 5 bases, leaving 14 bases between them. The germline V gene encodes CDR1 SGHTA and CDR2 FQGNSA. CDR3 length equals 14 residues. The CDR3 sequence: CASSPRDWRDTQYF. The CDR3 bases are TGTGCCAGCAGCCCCCGGGACTGGAGAGATACGCAGTATTTT.

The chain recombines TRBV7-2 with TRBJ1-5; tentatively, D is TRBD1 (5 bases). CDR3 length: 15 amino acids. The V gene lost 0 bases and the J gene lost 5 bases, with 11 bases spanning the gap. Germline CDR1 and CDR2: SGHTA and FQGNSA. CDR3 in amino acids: CASSLAGARDQPQHF. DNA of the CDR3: TGTGCCAGCAGCTTAGCAGGGGCGCGTGATCAGCCCCAGCATTTT.

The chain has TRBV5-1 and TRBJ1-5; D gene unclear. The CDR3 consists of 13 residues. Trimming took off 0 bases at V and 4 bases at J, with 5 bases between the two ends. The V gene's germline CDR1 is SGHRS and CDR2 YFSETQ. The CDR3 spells CASSLDQNQPQHF. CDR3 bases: TGCGCCAGCAGCTTGGACCAGAATCAGCCCCAGCATTTT.

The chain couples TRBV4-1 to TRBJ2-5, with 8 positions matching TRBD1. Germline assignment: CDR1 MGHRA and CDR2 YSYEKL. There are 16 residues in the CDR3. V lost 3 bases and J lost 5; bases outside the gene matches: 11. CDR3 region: CASSQAGTGRRETQYF. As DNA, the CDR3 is TGCGCCAGCAGCCAGGCCGGGACAGGTCGGCGGGAGACCCAGTACTTC.

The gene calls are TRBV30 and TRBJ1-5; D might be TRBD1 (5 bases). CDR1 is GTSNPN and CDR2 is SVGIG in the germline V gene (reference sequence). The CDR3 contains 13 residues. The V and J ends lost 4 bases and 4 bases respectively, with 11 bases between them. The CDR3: CAWNGQGNQPQHF. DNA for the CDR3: TGTGCCTGGAATGGCCAGGGAAATCAGCCCCAGCATTTT.

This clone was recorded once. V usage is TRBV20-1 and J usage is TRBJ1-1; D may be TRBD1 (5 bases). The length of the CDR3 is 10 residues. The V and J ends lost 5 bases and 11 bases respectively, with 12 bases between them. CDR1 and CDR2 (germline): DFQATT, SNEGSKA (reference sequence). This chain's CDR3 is CSAGGTGAFF. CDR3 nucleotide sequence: TGCAGTGCTGGGGGGACTGGGGCTTTCTTT.

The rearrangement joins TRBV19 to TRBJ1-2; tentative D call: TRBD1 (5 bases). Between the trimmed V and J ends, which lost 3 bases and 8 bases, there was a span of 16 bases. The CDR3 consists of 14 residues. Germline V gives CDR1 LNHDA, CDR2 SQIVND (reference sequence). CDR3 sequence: CASSISGPGAGYTF. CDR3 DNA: TGTGCCAGTAGTATTTCAGGGCCTGGAGCGGGCTACACCTTC.

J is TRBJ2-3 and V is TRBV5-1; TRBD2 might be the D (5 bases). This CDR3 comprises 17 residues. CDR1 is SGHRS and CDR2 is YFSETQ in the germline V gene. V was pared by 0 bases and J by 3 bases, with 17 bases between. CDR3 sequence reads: CASSLDGRGGLTDTQYF. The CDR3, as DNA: TGCGCCAGCAGCTTGGATGGTCGGGGTGGGCTTACAGATACGCAGTATTTT.